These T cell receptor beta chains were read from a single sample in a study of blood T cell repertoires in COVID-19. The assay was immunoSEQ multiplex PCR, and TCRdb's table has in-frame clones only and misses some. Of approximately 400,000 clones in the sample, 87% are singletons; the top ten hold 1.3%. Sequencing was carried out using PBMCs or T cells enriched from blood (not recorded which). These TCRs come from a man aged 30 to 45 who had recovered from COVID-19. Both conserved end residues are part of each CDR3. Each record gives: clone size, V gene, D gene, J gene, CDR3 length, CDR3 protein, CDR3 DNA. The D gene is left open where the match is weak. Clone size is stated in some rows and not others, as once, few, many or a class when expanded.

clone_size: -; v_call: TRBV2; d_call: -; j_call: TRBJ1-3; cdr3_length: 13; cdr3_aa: CASTGLDGNTIYF; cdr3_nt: TGTGCCAGTACGGGACTGGACGGAAACACCATATATTTT
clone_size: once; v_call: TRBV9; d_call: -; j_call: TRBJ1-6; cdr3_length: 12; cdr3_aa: CASSVNNSPLHF; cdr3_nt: TGTGCCAGCAGCGTTAATAATTCACCCCTCCACTTT
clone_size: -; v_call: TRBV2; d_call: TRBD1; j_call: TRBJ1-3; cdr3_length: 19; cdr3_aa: CASYLSPGQGPFSGNTIYF; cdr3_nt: TGTGCCAGCTACCTTTCCCCGGGACAGGGACCTTTCTCTGGAAACACCATATATTTT
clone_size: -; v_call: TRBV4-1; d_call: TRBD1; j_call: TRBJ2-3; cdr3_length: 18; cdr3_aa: CASSQYGTGVTLSDTQYF; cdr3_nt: TGCGCCAGCAGCCAATACGGGACAGGGGTTACCCTCTCGGATACGCAGTATTTT
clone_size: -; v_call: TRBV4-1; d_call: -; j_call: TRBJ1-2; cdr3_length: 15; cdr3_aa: CASSQVSGNNYGYTF; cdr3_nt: TGCGCCAGCAGCCAAGTCTCAGGGAATAACTATGGCTACACCTTC
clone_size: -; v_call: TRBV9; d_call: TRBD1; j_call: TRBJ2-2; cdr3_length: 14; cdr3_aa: CASSVDRATGELFF; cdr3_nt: TGTGCCAGCAGCGTTGACAGGGCCACCGGGGAGCTGTTTTTT
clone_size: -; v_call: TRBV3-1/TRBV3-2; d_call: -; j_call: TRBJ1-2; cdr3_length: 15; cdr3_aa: CASSQARQQNYGYTF; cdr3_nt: TGTGCCAGCAGCCAAGCTAGACAGCAAAACTATGGCTACACCTTC
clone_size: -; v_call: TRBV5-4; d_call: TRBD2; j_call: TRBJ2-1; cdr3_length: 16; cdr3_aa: CASSSQGLAAHNEQFF; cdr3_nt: TGTGCCAGCAGCTCGCAGGGACTAGCGGCCCACAATGAGCAGTTCTTC
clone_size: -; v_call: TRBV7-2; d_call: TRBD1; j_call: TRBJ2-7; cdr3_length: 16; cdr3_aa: CASSLASGGASREQYF; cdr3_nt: TGTGCCAGCAGCTTAGCATCAGGGGGCGCATCCCGCGAGCAGTACTTC
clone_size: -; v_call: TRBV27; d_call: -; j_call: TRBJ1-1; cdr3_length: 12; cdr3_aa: CASRPISGEAFF; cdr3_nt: TGTGCCAGCAGGCCAATATCAGGAGAAGCTTTCTTT
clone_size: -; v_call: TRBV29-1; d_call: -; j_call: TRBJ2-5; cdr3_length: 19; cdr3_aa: CSVAQGHNPPFGYQETQYF; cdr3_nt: TGCAGCGTTGCGCAGGGCCATAACCCCCCATTTGGGTACCAAGAGACCCAGTACTTC
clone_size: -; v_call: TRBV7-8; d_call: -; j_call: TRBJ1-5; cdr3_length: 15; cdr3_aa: CASSHAGRNHQPQHF; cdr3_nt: TGTGCCAGCAGCCACGCGGGGAGGAATCATCAGCCCCAGCATTTT
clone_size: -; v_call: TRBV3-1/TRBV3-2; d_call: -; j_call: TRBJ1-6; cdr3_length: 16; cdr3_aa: CASSLDSRAAYSPLHF; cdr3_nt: TGTGCCAGCAGCCTAGATTCGAGGGCTGCATATTCACCCCTCCACTTT
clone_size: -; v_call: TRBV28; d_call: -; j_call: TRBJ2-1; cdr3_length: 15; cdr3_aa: CASSLMEEWRDEQFF; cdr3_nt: TGTGCCAGCAGTTTAATGGAGGAGTGGCGCGATGAGCAGTTCTTC
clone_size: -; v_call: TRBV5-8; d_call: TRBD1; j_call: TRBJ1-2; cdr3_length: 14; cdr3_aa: CASRGPGGNYGYTF; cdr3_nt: TGTGCCAGTAGGGGGCCAGGGGGGAACTATGGCTACACCTTC
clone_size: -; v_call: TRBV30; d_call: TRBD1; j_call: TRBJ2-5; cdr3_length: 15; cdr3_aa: CAWSRAPGQQETQYF; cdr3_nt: TGTGCCTGGAGTCGGGCCCCGGGACAGCAAGAGACCCAGTACTTC
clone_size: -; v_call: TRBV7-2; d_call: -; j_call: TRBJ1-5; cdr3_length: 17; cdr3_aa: CASSLTTGPAGNQPQHF; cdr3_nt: TGTGCCAGCAGCTTGACGACAGGACCGGCGGGCAATCAGCCCCAGCATTTT
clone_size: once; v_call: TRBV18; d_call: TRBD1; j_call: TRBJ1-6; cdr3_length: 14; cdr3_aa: CASSSGQGGSPLHF; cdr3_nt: TGTGCCAGCTCAAGCGGACAGGGTGGCTCACCCCTCCACTTT
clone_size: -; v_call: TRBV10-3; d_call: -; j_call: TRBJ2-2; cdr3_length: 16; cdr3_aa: CAISAAWGPGTGELFF; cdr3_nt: TGTGCCATCAGTGCGGCCTGGGGGCCAGGCACCGGGGAGCTGTTTTTT
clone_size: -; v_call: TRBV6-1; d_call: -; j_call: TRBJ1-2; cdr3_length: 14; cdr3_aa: CASSERTGFGGYTF; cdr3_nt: TGTGCCAGCAGTGAAAGAACAGGGTTCGGGGGCTACACCTTC
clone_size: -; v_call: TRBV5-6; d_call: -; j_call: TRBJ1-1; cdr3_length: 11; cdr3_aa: CASSLAGEVFF; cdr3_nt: TGTGCCAGCAGCTTGGCCGGGGAGGTTTTCTTT
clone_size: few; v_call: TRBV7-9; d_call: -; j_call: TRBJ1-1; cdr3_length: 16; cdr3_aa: CASSLREVAVNTEAFF; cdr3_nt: TGTGCCAGCAGCTTAAGGGAGGTTGCAGTGAACACTGAAGCTTTCTTT
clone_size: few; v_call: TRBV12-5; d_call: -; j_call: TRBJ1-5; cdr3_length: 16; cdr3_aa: CASGLVPLAENQPQHF; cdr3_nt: TGTGCTAGTGGTTTGGTACCGTTAGCGGAAAATCAGCCCCAGCATTTT
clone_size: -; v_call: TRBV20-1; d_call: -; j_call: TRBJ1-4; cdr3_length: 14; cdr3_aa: CSASNPGHDEKLFF; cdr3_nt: TGCAGTGCTAGTAACCCGGGACATGATGAAAAACTGTTTTTT
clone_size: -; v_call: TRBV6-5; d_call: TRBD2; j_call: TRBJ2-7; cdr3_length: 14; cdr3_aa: CASSWGGRDYEQYF; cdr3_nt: TGTGCCAGCAGTTGGGGCGGGAGGGACTACGAGCAGTACTTC
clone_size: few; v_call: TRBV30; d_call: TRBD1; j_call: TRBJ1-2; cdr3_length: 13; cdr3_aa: CAWSGGGFYGYTF; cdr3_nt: TGTGCCTGGAGTGGAGGGGGCTTCTATGGCTACACCTTC
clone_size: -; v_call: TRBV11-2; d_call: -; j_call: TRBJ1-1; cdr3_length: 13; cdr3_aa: CASSLGRLVEAFF; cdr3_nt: TGTGCCAGCAGCTTAGGCCGACTGGTAGAAGCTTTCTTT
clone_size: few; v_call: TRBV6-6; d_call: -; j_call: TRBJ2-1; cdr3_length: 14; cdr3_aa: CASSYVGSYNEQFF; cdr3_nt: TGTGCCAGCAGTTACGTCGGGTCCTACAATGAGCAGTTCTTC
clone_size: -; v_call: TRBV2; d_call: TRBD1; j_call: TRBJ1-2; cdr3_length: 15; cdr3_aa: CASSALGQSMYGYTF; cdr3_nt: TGTGCCAGCAGTGCCCTGGGACAGTCTATGTATGGCTACACCTTC
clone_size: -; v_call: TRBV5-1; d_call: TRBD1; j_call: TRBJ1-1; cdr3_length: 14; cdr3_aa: CASSLDRLNTEAFF; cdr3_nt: TGCGCCAGCAGCCTGGACAGGTTGAACACTGAAGCTTTCTTT
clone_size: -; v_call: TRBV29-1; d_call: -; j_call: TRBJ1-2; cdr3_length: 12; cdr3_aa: CSGAGDDYGYTF; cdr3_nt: TGCAGCGGGGCGGGGGACGACTATGGCTACACCTTC
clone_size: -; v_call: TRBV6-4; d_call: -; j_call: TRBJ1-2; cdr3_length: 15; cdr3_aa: CARESDSPALRGYTF; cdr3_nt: TGTGCCAGAGAATCGGACAGTCCAGCCTTACGTGGCTACACCTTC
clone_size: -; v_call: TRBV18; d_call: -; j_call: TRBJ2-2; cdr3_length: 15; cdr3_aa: CASSPPAAGSGELFF; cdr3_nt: TGTGCCAGCTCACCACCGGCTGCAGGGTCCGGGGAGCTGTTTTTT
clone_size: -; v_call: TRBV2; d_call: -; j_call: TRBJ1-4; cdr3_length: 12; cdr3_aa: CATLQRNEKLFF; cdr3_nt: TGTGCCACCCTCCAGCGTAATGAAAAACTGTTTTTT
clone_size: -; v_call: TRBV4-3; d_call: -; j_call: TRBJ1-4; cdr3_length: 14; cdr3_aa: CASSQDPPLTELFF; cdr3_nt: TGCGCCAGCAGCCAAGATCCCCCTCTGACAGAACTGTTTTTT
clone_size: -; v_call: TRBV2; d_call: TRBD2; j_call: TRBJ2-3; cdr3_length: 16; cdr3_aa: CASFTASGGITDTQYF; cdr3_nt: TGTGCCAGCTTTACGGCTAGCGGGGGAATCACAGATACGCAGTATTTT
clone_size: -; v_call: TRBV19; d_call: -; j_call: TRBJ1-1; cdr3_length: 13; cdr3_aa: CASSQQGATEAFF; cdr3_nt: TGTGCCAGTAGTCAACAGGGTGCCACTGAAGCTTTCTTT
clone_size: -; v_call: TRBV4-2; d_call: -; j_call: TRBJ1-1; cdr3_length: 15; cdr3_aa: CASSQPGQPWGEAFF; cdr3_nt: TGTGCCAGCAGCCAACCCGGACAGCCTTGGGGTGAAGCTTTCTTT
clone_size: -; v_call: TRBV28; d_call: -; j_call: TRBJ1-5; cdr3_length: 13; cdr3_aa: CASSLKGYQPQHF; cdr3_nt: TGTGCCAGCAGTTTAAAGGGGTATCAGCCCCAGCATTTT
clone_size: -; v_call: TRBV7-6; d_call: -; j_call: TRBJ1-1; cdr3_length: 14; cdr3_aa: CASSLTGVNTEAFF; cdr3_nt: TGTGCCAGCAGCTTGACAGGCGTGAACACTGAAGCTTTCTTT
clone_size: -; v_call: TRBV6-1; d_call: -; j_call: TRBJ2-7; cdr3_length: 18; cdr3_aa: CASSERLDGRARPYEQYF; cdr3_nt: TGTGCCAGCAGTGAACGCTTAGACGGCAGAGCGAGGCCCTACGAGCAGTACTTC
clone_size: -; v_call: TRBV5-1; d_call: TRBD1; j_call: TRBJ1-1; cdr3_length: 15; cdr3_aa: CASSFEGTGVTEAFF; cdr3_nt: TGCGCCAGCAGCTTCGAAGGGACAGGGGTAACTGAAGCTTTCTTT
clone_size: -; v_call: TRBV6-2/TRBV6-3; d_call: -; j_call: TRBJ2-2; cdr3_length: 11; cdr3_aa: CASSPNGELFF; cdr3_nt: TGTGCCAGCAGCCCCAACGGGGAGCTGTTTTTT
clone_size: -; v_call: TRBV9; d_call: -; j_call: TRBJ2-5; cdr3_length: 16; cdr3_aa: CASSVAPQVNQETQYF; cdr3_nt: TGTGCCAGCAGCGTAGCGCCCCAGGTAAACCAAGAGACCCAGTACTTC
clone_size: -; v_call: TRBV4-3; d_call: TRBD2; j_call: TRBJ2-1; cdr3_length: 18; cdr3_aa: CASSQDILAGGPGDEQFF; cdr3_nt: TGCGCCAGCAGCCAAGATATCCTAGCGGGGGGGCCTGGCGATGAGCAGTTCTTC
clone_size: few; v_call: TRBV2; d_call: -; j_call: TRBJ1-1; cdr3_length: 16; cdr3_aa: CASSEVQGRGNTEAFF; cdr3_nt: TGTGCCAGCAGTGAAGTACAGGGTAGAGGTAACACTGAAGCTTTCTTT
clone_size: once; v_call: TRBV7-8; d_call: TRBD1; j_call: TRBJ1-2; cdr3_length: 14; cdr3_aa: CASSPDRAAMGYTF; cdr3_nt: TGTGCCAGCAGCCCTGACAGGGCGGCTATGGGCTACACCTTC
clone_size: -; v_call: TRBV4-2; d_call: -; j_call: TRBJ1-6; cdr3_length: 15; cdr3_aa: CASSRGTDYNSPLHF; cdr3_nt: TGTGCCAGCAGCCGGGGCACGGACTATAATTCACCCCTCCACTTT
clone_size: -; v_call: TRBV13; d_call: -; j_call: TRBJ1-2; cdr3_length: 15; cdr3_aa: CASSARGSSDYGYTF; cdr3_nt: TGTGCCAGCAGCGCTCGGGGGAGTTCGGACTATGGCTACACCTTC
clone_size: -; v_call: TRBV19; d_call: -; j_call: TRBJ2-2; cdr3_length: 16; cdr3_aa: CASSLRAAPNTGELFF; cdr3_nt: TGTGCCAGTAGTCTGAGGGCAGCTCCGAACACCGGGGAGCTGTTTTTT
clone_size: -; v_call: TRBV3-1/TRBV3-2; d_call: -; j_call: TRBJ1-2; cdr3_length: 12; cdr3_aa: CASSQSDYGYTF; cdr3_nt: TGTGCCAGCAGCCAATCAGACTATGGCTACACCTTC
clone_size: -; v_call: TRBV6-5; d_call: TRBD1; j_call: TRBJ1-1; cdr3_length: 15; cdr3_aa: CASSSRTGEGTEAFF; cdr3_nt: TGTGCCAGCAGTTCCAGGACAGGGGAAGGCACTGAAGCTTTCTTT
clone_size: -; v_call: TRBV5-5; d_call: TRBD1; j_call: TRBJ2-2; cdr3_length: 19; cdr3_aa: CASSSPFLRGQDNTGELFF; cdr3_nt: TGTGCCAGCAGCTCCCCCTTCCTCCGGGGACAGGACAACACCGGGGAGCTGTTTTTT
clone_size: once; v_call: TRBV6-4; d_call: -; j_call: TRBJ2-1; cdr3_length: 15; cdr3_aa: CASSDSPTGRIEQFF; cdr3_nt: TGTGCCAGCAGTGACTCGCCGACAGGTCGTATTGAGCAGTTCTTC
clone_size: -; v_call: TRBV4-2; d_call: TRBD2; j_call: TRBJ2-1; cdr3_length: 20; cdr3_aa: CASSQPNGASGARSYNEQFF; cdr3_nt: TGTGCCAGCAGCCAACCCAATGGGGCTAGCGGGGCCCGCTCCTACAATGAGCAGTTCTTC
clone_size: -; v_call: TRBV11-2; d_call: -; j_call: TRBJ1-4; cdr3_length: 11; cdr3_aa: CASSLAGKLFF; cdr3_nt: TGTGCCAGCAGCTTAGCAGGAAAACTGTTTTTT
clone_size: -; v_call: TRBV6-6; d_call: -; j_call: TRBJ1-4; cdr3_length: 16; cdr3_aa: CASSLYAGSLNEKLFF; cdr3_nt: TGTGCCAGCAGTTTGTACGCCGGGAGCCTTAATGAAAAACTGTTTTTT
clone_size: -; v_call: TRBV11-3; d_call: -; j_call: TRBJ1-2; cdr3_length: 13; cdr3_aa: CASSLTTPGGYTF; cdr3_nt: TGTGCCAGCAGCTTAACCACCCCAGGTGGCTACACCTTC
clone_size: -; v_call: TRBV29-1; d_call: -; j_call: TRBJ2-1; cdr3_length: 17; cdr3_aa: CSVEGGRTESSYNEQFF; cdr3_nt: TGCAGCGTTGAGGGGGGGCGGACAGAGAGCTCCTACAATGAGCAGTTCTTC
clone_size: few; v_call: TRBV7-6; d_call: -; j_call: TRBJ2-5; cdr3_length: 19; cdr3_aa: CASSLEFLGAAEYQETQYF; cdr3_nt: TGTGCCAGCAGCTTAGAGTTTCTTGGGGCTGCCGAGTACCAAGAGACCCAGTACTTC